This passage covers 16 T cell receptor beta chains from one sample sequenced in a study of low-dose radiotherapy and immunotherapy resistance in tumors. Time point noted: after trial treatment. Treatment given: LDRT plus nivolumab, ipilimumab, low-dose cyclophosphamide and aspirin (RACIN trial). With TRAV- and TRBV-specific primers, first-strand cDNA was made, covering the alpha and beta chains. The authors ran roughly 20 PCR cycles to amplify TCRs with a constant-region primer and V-primer adapter. TCRdb used MiXCR to reprocess the reads, holding one entry per CDR3 protein. The sample holds tens of thousands of distinct CDR3 sequences, 20% to 25% seen once. Sequenced here: PBMCs, sampled after low-dose radiotherapy plus immunotherapy. The receptors here all came from a female donor with ovarian cancer.

As regards this clonotype: The limits of the CDR3 on the DNA are not certain, so only TCRdb's listed CDR3 is given. This sequence joins TRBV6-1 and TRBJ2-2; the table's D call of TRBD2 was not tested on the DNA. Germline V gene data show CDR1 as MNHNS and CDR2 as SASEGT. The CDR3 extends over 15 residues, inclusive of both ends. Here the CDR3 reads CASSNQRGAPGSCFF.

This rearrangement joins TRBV5-1 to TRBJ2-1, with 9 bases identical to TRBD2. Germline V gives CDR1 SGHRS, CDR2 YFSETQ. The CDR3 is 15 amino acids. J was trimmed by 9 bases and V by 3 bases; bases with no gene match: 10. Here the CDR3 reads CASSYGGGRAGEQFF. For the CDR3, the DNA is TGCGCCAGCAGCTATGGTGGCGGGAGGGCAGGTGAGCAGTTCTTC.

There are many counts of this clonotype. This chain uses TRBV27 with TRBJ2-2; TRBD2 matches at 11 bases. CDR3 length: 15 amino acids. In germline, CDR1 is MNHEY, CDR2 SMNVEV (reference sequence). Trimming took 2 bases from V and 5 from J; bases not matched to a gene: 1. CDR3 residues: CASSLRLAGTGELFF. For the CDR3, the DNA is TGTGCCAGCAGTTTAAGACTAGCGGGGACCGGGGAGCTGTTTTTT.

This clonotype was detected a few times. The chain uses TRBV4-1 and TRBJ1-6; D possibly corresponds to TRBD1 (6 bases). The germline V gene has CDR1 MGHRA and CDR2 YSYEKL. This CDR3 is 20 amino acids long. Trimming took 0 bases from V and 0 from J, leaving 18 bases between them. CDR3: CASSQDSYRAQSSYNSPLHF. The CDR3 nucleotides are TGCGCCAGCAGCCAAGATAGTTACAGGGCTCAGAGCTCCTATAATTCACCCCTCCACTTT.

Points on this clonotype: This probably arose from a read error, given a far larger clone one base away. V is TRBV24-1 and J is TRBJ2-5, with a weak D call TRBD1 (6 bases). Per the germline V gene, CDR1 is KGHDR and CDR2 is SFDVKD. This CDR3 is 17 amino acids long. The V end was cut by 1 base, the J end by 11 bases, with 25 bases between. CDR3 protein: CATSDLRQGGPTLKQYF. CDR3 DNA: TGTGCCACCAGTGATTTAAGGCAAGGGGGACCCACCCTTAAGCAGTACTTC.

This clonotype was seen repeatedly, ten times or more. CDR3 sequence: CAKGLYNEQFF. The CDR3 coding sequence is TGTGCCAAGGGACTTTACAATGAGCAGTTCTTC. V gene TRBV14 combines with J gene TRBJ2-1, with a weak D call TRBD2 (6 bases). The CDR3 consists of 11 residues. Germline V gene lookup returns CDR1 SGHDN and CDR2 FVKESK. V shed 10 bases and J shed 4 bases, with 8 bases lying between them.

This clonotype has at least ten counts. Germline and junction disagree at one end, which may indicate a read error. The rearrangement uses TRBV5-3 and TRBJ2-7, with D possibly TRBD2 on 5 matching bases. TRBV5-3 is flagged as an ORF with uncertain function. The CDR3 consists of 14 residues. The CDR3 bases are TGTGCCAGCAGCTTGACGGGAACGCCCTACGAGCAGTACTTC. This encodes CASSLTGTPYEQYF.

This clonotype was detected ten times or more. The V gene is TRBV6-2 or TRBV6-3, the J gene TRBJ1-5, with a weak D call TRBD1 (6 bases). This CDR3 comprises 16 residues. In germline, CDR1 is MNHEY, CDR2 SVGEGT. The ends were cut back, 8 bases at V and 1 base at J, with 18 bases in the middle. CDR3 residues: CASFKRGGRSNQPQHF. CDR3 bases: TGTGCCAGCTTCAAGAGGGGGGGGAGAAGCAATCAGCCCCAGCATTTT.

This clonotype was detected many times. The chain joins TRBV4-2 to TRBJ2-2; TRBD2 agrees at 10 bases. The CDR3 runs 16 residues. V shed 1 base, J shed 6 bases, and the junction held 5 bases outside the gene matches. Germline V gene lookup returns CDR1 LGHNA and CDR2 YNFKEQ. The CDR3: CASSQVSGGASGELFF. The CDR3 DNA follows: TGTGCCAGCAGCCAAGTGAGCGGGGGGGCGTCCGGGGAGCTGTTTTTT.

In its sample, this clonotype was seen many times. V is TRBV7-2 and J is TRBJ2-7; D remains ambiguous. Per the germline V gene, CDR1 is SGHTA and CDR2 is FQGNSA. The ends were cut back, 4 bases at V and 0 bases at J, with 10 bases in the middle. CDR3 length: 14 amino acids. In DNA form, the CDR3 reads TGTGCCAGCAGCTCGATCCCCTCCTCCTACGAGCAGTACTTC. This encodes CASSSIPSSYEQYF.

This rearrangement joins TRBV5-4 to TRBJ2-3, with D possibly being TRBD1 or TRBD2 (6 bases each). The CDR3 runs 17 residues. CDR1 SGHNT and CDR2 YYREEE come from the germline V gene (reference sequence). Trimming removed 4 bases at V and 3 bases at J, with 21 bases between. The CDR3 DNA reads TGTGCCAGCAGCCCCGACTGGAGGGGGACGCGGACAGATACGCAGTATTTT. Encoded protein: CASSPDWRGTRTDTQYF.

This clonotype was seen ten or more times. The chain combines TRBV20-1 with TRBJ2-1; no firm D call. The CDR3 is 11 residues long. CDR1 is DFQATT and CDR2 is SNEGSKA in the germline V gene (reference sequence). Trimming stripped 3 bases from V and 8 bases from J, with 8 bases between. CDR3 nucleotides: TGCAGTGCTAGTGGACGGTATGAGCAGTTCTTC. It is translated as CSASGRYEQFF.

In regard to this clonotype: One junction end disagrees with the germline gene, perhaps due to a read error. The chain links TRBV6-1 to TRBJ2-1, with a tentative D call TRBD2 (5 bases). This CDR3 has 17 residues. Germline CDR1 MNHNS, CDR2 SASEGT. This chain's CDR3 is CAGSEALLAGSYNEQFF. The CDR3 DNA is TGTGCCGGCAGTGAAGCGCTTCTAGCAGGCTCCTACAATGAGCAGTTCTTT.

For this clonotype: One junction end does not reproduce the germline sequence, and a read error may be involved. V is TRBV28 and J is TRBJ2-1; TRBD2 is a possible D gene (5 bases). Germline V lookup: CDR1 MDHEN, CDR2 SYDVKM. The CDR3 totals 12 residues. CDR3 sequence: CASSFIARPGIF. In DNA, the CDR3 is TGTGCCAGCAGTTTCATCGCTAGGCCGGGGATCTTC.

Points on this clonotype: One end of the junction varies from germline; a read error may be responsible. This chain uses TRBV7-2 with TRBJ2-1; D gene unclear. The CDR3 has 16 residues. Germline V lookup: CDR1 SGHTA, CDR2 FQGNSA. The CDR3 protein is CASSLVSGSSYNEQIF. CDR3 coding DNA: TGTGCCAGCAGCTTAGTGTCCGGCTCTTCCTACAATGAGCAGATCTTC.

The V and J genes are TRBV7-3 and TRBJ1-1; D call uncertain. Germline V gene sequence: CDR1 SGHTA, CDR2 FQGTGA. This CDR3 has 15 residues. V lost 3 bases and J 6 bases, leaving 17 bases between the germline ends. CDR3: CASSFQPLPVSEAFF. The CDR3 region has the DNA TGTGCCAGCAGCTTCCAGCCTTTGCCCGTCTCTGAAGCTTTCTTT.